The rows below give T cell receptor beta chains drawn from one sample of a study of blood T cells in healthy people across ages. One entry per CDR3 protein, called by TCRdb with MiXCR from the 5' RACE reads. The data contain about 1.8 million distinct CDR3 sequences, approximately 50% of them singletons. Sequenced material: blood. All receptors come from a woman aged 35 to 49 in good health. CDR3s leave out the opening cysteine and the closing phenylalanine or tryptophan. The D gene is left open where the match is weak. Rows may omit the clone size; those that give it use once, few, many or a size class.

d_call v_call clone_size cdr3_aa
TRBD2 TRBV5-1 many ASSFRTSGNEQF
TRBD1 TRBV24-1 NA ATSDPGGGSYGYT
NA TRBV7-9 NA ASSPTGKSISYNEQF
NA TRBV15 NA ATSRGSSGGAYGQY
TRBD1 TRBV4-3 NA ASSPQFEGAYGYT
NA TRBV28 once ASSLWSGGGVNQPQH
TRBD2 TRBV27 NA ASSRSGGSEQC
NA TRBV6-5 NA ASSDAGHYGYT
TRBD2 TRBV20-1 few SANGGSSYEQY
NA TRBV5-4 NA ASSAAGLPVGKNIQY
TRBD1 TRBV6-6 NA ASSYPQGANTDTQY
TRBD2 TRBV7-9 few ASSRIGGESSYNEQF
NA TRBV3-1 few ASSQDLGLYEQY
TRBD1 TRBV5-1 many ASRNGTGAYNEQF
NA TRBV27 NA ASGFNTGPYT
TRBD1 TRBV9 NA ASSPRDRGCSGANVLT
NA TRBV18 few ASSPGGGANSPLH
NA TRBV15 NA ATSGEGEDNEQY
NA TRBV2 NA ASRPPGTETQY
NA TRBV6-2/TRBV6-3 NA ASSYTDYNEQF
NA TRBV2 NA ARGGTQY
TRBD2 TRBV20-1 few SARTGLDYNEQF
NA TRBV9 NA ASSVRASGSTDTQY
NA TRBV7-2 few ASSLAGAPYNEQF
NA TRBV7-2 few ASSFTGRRWDYGYT
NA TRBV6-2/TRBV6-3 NA ASRRQDLDSGELF
NA TRBV7-2 NA ASSVNPEYGYT
TRBD1 TRBV7-2 once ASSSTGTGGKSLH
NA TRBV15 NA ATSRAKGGADTQY
NA TRBV3-1 many ASSQDPVYNEQF
NA TRBV20-1 once SVRVRGREVEDTQY
NA TRBV7-2 NA ASSLVLGSETQY
NA TRBV7-2 NA ASSLIPRSRGFYNEQF
NA TRBV7-2 NA ASSLARGAKNIQY
NA TRBV12-3/TRBV12-4 NA ASSFSRGHQPQH
NA TRBV20-1 NA SAWTDSSYNEQF
TRBD2 TRBV2 NA AKRGDTDTQY
TRBD1 TRBV29-1 NA SVTGGDDSGANVLT
TRBD2 TRBV29-1 few SVMMVAGGRADTQY
TRBD1 TRBV7-2 NA ASRTQTGAYEQY
TRBD1 TRBV11-2 few ASSLGRGNPRGNEQF
NA TRBV7-2 few ASRTSGGANEKLF
TRBD1 TRBV7-9 once ASSPQGQGASGDTQY
NA TRBV5-1 few ASSTGKYEQF
TRBD2 TRBV6-6 NA ASSYRLAGASETQY